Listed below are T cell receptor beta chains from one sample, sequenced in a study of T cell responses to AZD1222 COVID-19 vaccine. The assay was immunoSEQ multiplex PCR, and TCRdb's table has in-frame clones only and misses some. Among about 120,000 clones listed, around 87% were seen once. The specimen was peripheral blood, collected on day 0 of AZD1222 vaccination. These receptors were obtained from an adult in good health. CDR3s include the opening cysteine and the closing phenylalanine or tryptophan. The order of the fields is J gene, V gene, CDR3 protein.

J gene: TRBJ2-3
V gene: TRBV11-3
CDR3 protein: CASSYRTGGTDTQYF

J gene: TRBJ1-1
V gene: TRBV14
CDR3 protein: CASSLKMNTEAFF

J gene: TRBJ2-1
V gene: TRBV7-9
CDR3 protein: CASSLANEQFF

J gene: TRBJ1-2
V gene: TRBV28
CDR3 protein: CASSPGQGRGGYTF

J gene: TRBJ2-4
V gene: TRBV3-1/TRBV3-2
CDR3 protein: CASSQDRDRVAAKNIQYF

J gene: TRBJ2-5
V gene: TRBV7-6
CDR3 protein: CASSPPTGKETQYF

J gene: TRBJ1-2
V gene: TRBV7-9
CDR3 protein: CASSPTGQGSYGYTF

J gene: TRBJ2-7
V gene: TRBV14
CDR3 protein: CASSPSGTESYEQYF

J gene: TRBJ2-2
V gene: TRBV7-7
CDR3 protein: CASSATGNTGELFF

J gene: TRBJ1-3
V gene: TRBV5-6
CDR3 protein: CASSLSWVPPADTIYF

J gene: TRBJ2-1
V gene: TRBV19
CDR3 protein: CASTWTSGNNEQFF

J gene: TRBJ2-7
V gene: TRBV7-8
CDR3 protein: CASSLVTGTGTSGRAASYEQYF